Presented here are 20 T cell receptor beta chains from one specimen sequenced in a study of cytotoxic CD8 clonotypes in ibrutinib-treated CLL. Libraries were prepared by immunoSEQ multiplex PCR; TCRdb keeps only in-frame clonotypes and omits some of them. The profile shows tens of thousands of clones, around 74% of them singletons. The input for sequencing was PBMCs, taken before ibrutinib treatment. These receptors were obtained from a human donor with chronic lymphocytic leukemia.

V and J are TRBV4-1 and TRBJ1-1, with TRBD1 as a possible D gene (5 bases). Germline-derived CDR1 and CDR2 are MGHRA and YSYEKL. Trimming shortened V by 1 base and J by 5 bases, and 20 bases separated the two germline ends. This CDR3 spans 17 amino acids. The CDR3 protein is CASSQGPGPGYGTEAFF. The CDR3 DNA reads TGCGCCAGCAGCCAAGGGCCGGGACCAGGTTATGGAACTGAAGCTTTCTTT.

The chain is built from TRBV16 and TRBJ2-3, with D tentatively TRBD2 (5 bases). The CDR3 totals 13 residues. CDR1 is KGHSY and CDR2 is FQNENV in the germline V gene. V was cut by 3 bases and J by 5 bases, with 9 bases left in between. This CDR3 reads CASSHHGLDTQYF. In DNA, the CDR3 is TGTGCCAGCAGCCACCACGGACTAGATACGCAGTATTTT.

The chain has TRBV30 and TRBJ1-6, with 9 bases matching TRBD1. Losses at the gene ends were 1 base for V and 6 bases for J; bases not matched to a gene: 1. The CDR3 spans 14 residues. Looked up from germline, CDR1 is GTSNPN and CDR2 is SVGIG (reference sequence). The CDR3 loop is CAWSGTGVNSPLHF. The CDR3 DNA follows: TGTGCCTGGAGTGGGACAGGGGTTAATTCACCCCTCCACTTT.

The chain combines TRBV1 with TRBJ1-3. TRBV1 is listed as a pseudogene. The CDR3 runs 17 residues. CDR3 sequence (DNA): TGCACCAGCCCCGCGGGCATTTTTAAAAAGACCGGAAACACCATATATTTT. Its protein is CTSPAGIFKKTGNTIYF.

The chain recombines TRBV11-1 with TRBJ2-3; 8 bases map to TRBD2. The germline V gene has CDR1 SGHAT and CDR2 FQDESV (reference sequence). The CDR3 totals 16 residues. V dropped 5 bases and J dropped 1; count of bases not matched to a gene: 8. In DNA, the CDR3 is TGTGCCAGCAGCCTACAACCGGGACTAGGCACAGATACGCAGTATTTT. Its protein product is CASSLQPGLGTDTQYF.

This clone was recorded a few times. The J gene is TRBJ1-2, the V gene TRBV2; D ambiguous. V lost 1 base and J lost 8, with 14 bases in between. The V gene's germline CDR1 is SNHLY and CDR2 FYNNEI. This CDR3 has 14 residues. This CDR3 is CASSEVTRVGGYTF. CDR3 DNA: TGTGCCAGCAGTGAAGTAACGAGGGTTGGAGGCTACACCTTC.

This clone was picked up one time. The chain has TRBV10-2 and TRBJ1-2; D perhaps matches TRBD1 (6 bases). Trimming removed 3 bases at V and 0 bases at J, with 14 bases between. CDR3 length: 16 amino acids. CDR1 WSHSY and CDR2 SAAADI come from the germline V gene. The DNA of the CDR3 is TGCGCCAGCAGTGACGGGGGGCATAAAGCTAACTATGGCTACACCTTC. It encodes CASSDGGHKANYGYTF.

The CDR3 here is CASRTSGSLGETQYF. The CDR3 DNA reads TGTGCCAGCAGGACTAGCGGGAGTTTGGGAGAGACCCAGTACTTC. The chain is built from TRBV7-8 and TRBJ2-5, with 12 nucleotides matching TRBD2. Germline assignment: CDR1 SGHVS and CDR2 FQNEAQ. CDR3 length equals 15 residues. V lost 6 bases and J lost 4; bases outside the gene matches: 6. The variable domain in full, completed from reference TRBV7-8 and TRBJ2-5, reads GAGVSQSPRYKVAKRGQDVALRCDPISGHVSLFWYQQALGQGPEFLTYFQNEAQLDKSGLPSDRFFAERPEGSVSTLKIQRTQQEDSAVYLCASRTSGSLGETQYFGPGTRLLVL.

This clone was recorded a few times. The chain recombines TRBV7-2 with TRBJ1-3; D is undetermined. CDR1 and CDR2 (germline): SGHTA, FQGNSA. This CDR3 has 14 amino acids. V was shortened by 6 bases and J by 4 bases, with 13 bases between the two germline ends. The CDR3 loop reads CASSPRDSGNTIYF. In DNA, the CDR3 is TGTGCCAGCAGTCCAAGGGATTCCGGAAACACCATATATTTT. The full variable domain, rest sourced from reference TRBV7-2 and TRBJ1-3, is GAGVSQSPSNKVTEKGKDVELRCDPISGHTALYWYRQSLGQGLEFLIYFQGNSAPDKSGLPSDRFSAERTGGSVSTLTIQRTQQEDSAVYLCASSPRDSGNTIYFGEGSWLTVV.

The chain employs TRBV11-2 and TRBJ1-1, with D unclear. This CDR3 region has 15 residues. V gave up 5 bases and J gave up 0 bases, with 13 bases separating them. Germline assignment: CDR1 SGHAT and CDR2 FQNNGV. CDR3 sequence (DNA): TGTGCCAGCAGCCCATCCGGAGGTCTGAACACTGAAGCTTTCTTT. Its protein is CASSPSGGLNTEAFF. Based on the CDR3 plus reference TRBV11-2 and TRBJ1-1, the full variable domain is EAGVAQSPRYKIIEKRQSVAFWCNPISGHATLYWYQQILGQGPKLLIQFQNNGVVDDSQLPKDRFSAERLKGVDSTLKIQPAKLEDSAVYLCASSPSGGLNTEAFFGQGTRLTVV.

The CDR3 nucleotides are TGTGCCAGCTCACCACGGGTTGCGCTAGGAGGAAACACTGAAGCTTTCTTT. The encoded protein is CASSPRVALGGNTEAFF. V usage is TRBV18 and J usage is TRBJ1-1; D not certain. Germline V gene sequence: CDR1 KGHSH, CDR2 LQKENI. The CDR3 runs to 17 residues. The germline V and J ends were trimmed by 1 base and 2 bases, with 17 bases remaining between them. Full variable domain (rest looked up from reference TRBV18 and TRBJ1-1): NAGVMQNPRHLVRRRGQEARLRCSPMKGHSHVYWYRQLPEEGLKFMVYLQKENIIDESGMPKERFSAEFPKEGPSILRIQQVVRGDSAAYFCASSPRVALGGNTEAFFGQGTRLTVV.

V gene TRBV29-1 combines with J gene TRBJ2-3, with D maybe TRBD2 (5 bases). CDR3 length: 14 residues. Germline V gene data show CDR1 as SQVTM and CDR2 as ANQGSEA. V lost 6 bases to trimming and J lost 0 bases, with 13 bases between them. The CDR3 spells CSVGWTVSTDTQYF. CDR3 bases: TGCAGCGTCGGCTGGACTGTTAGCACAGATACGCAGTATTTT.

The chain couples TRBV28 to TRBJ1-2; D is undetermined. The CDR3 length is 12 residues. V was shortened by 3 bases and J by 5 bases, with 7 bases between the two germline ends. Germline V gene sequence: CDR1 MDHEN, CDR2 SYDVKM. CDR3 in DNA: TGTGCCAGCAGTTTCGGGCAGTATGGCTACACCTTC. It encodes CASSFGQYGYTF.

The chain joins TRBV27 to TRBJ1-5; D is possibly TRBD1 (5 bases). Germline V lookup: CDR1 MNHEY, CDR2 SMNVEV (reference sequence). This CDR3 spans 14 amino acids. The V end was cut by 2 bases, the J end by 2 bases, with 7 bases between. CDR3 in amino acids: CASSLLGGNQPQHF. The CDR3, as DNA: TGTGCCAGCAGTTTACTGGGGGGCAATCAGCCCCAGCATTTT.

J is TRBJ2-1 and V is TRBV9; 14 nucleotides line up with TRBD2. The J segment lost 13 bases and the V segment lost 4 bases, leaving 4 bases of the junction unmatched. The germline gives CDR1 SGDLS, CDR2 YYNGEE. The CDR3 consists of 13 residues. The CDR3 loop reads CASSPGLAGDQFF. CDR3 bases: TGTGCCAGCAGCCCGGGACTAGCGGGGGATCAGTTCTTC.

The genes are TRBV27 and TRBJ1-4; D call uncertain. Deletions cut 5 bases from V and 8 bases from J, with 15 bases between. In germline, CDR1 is MNHEY, CDR2 SMNVEV (reference sequence). The CDR3 runs 14 residues. The CDR3 region has the DNA TGTGCCAGCAGTGAATATTCGAGCGGGGAAAAACTGTTTTTT. Protein product: CASSEYSSGEKLFF. The variable domain in full, with the rest retrieved from reference TRBV27 and TRBJ1-4, is EAQVTQNPRYLITVTGKKLTVTCSQNMNHEYMSWYRQDPGLGLRQIYYSMNVEVTDKGDVPEGYKVSRKEKRNFPLILESPSPNQTSLYFCASSEYSSGEKLFFGSGTQLSVL.

This clone was picked up a small number of times. The identical CDR3 is also encoded by other nucleotide sequences in the sample. Here the CDR3 DNA reads TGTGCCAGCAGGGGTGACAGGGAAGACTATGGCTACACCTTC. Protein: CASRGDREDYGYTF. V gene TRBV6-4 combines with J gene TRBJ1-2; TRBD1 aligns across 7 bases. CDR3 length: 14 residues. With 6 bases clipped from V and 3 bases from J, the junction kept 7 bases outside the gene matches. CDR1 and CDR2 from the germline V gene are MRHNA and SNTAGT.

The J gene is TRBJ2-5, the V gene TRBV5-6; 11 nucleotides line up with TRBD2. J gave up 2 bases and V 2 bases, and 2 bases lay outside the gene matches. Germline loops: CDR1 SGHDT, CDR2 YYEEEE. This CDR3 is 15 amino acids long. The CDR3 DNA reads TGTGCCAGCAGCTTCGGGACTAGCGGACAAGAGACCCAGTACTTC. It encodes CASSFGTSGQETQYF.

This rearrangement joins TRBV4-3 to TRBJ1-1; D gene ambiguous. The CDR3 consists of 13 residues. Trimming took 7 bases from V and 3 from J, leaving 12 bases between them. The V gene's germline CDR1 is LGHNA and CDR2 YSLEER. Here the CDR3 DNA reads TGCGCCAGCAAACGAAGTGGGTACACTGAAGCTTTCTTT. It is translated as CASKRSGYTEAFF.

On this clone: The junction and the germline gene differ at one end; a read error may be behind it. V usage is TRBV5-1 and J usage is TRBJ2-7; 9 nucleotides align to TRBD1. The germline gives CDR1 SGHRS, CDR2 YFSETQ. CDR3 length equals 15 residues. CDR3 loop: CASSKDTGGAYGQYF. The CDR3 region has the DNA TGCGCCAGCAGCAAAGACACAGGGGGCGCTTACGGGCAGTACTTC.